The 27 T cell receptor beta chains presented below share a single source sample, sequenced in a study of T cell responses to AZD1222 COVID-19 vaccine. Measured with immunoSEQ multiplex PCR; TCRdb has only the in-frame clones, and not every one. Found here are 95,000 to 150,000 clones, around 90% of them singletons; the top ten hold approximately 2.6%. This specimen consisted of peripheral blood, obtained 28 days after the second AZD1222 dose. These receptor sequences come from an adult who received the AZD1222 COVID-19 vaccine.

The chain joins TRBV5-1 to TRBJ2-3; 9 positions match TRBD2. Trimming at V came to 1 base and at J to 4 bases, leaving 10 bases not matched to a gene. There are 17 residues in the CDR3. CDR1 and CDR2 (germline): SGHRS, YFSETQ. In DNA form, the CDR3 reads TGCGCCAGCAGCTTGCCTAGCGGGGCCCTAGGTTCAGATACGCAGTATTTT. Its translation: CASSLPSGALGSDTQYF.

The chain combines TRBV5-4 with TRBJ1-2; TRBD1 agrees at 7 bases. Germline CDR1 SGHNT, CDR2 YYREEE (reference sequence). The CDR3 runs to 15 residues. V was pared by 4 bases and J by 4 bases, with 10 bases of the junction left unmatched. This chain's CDR3 is CASSITGAGIYGYTF. The CDR3 DNA follows: TGTGCCAGCAGCATCACAGGGGCAGGGATCTATGGCTACACCTTC.

The rearrangement uses TRBV29-1 and TRBJ1-4, with 9 bases identical to TRBD1. Germline trimming cut 4 bases from V and 5 bases from J; bases unmatched to any gene: 14. CDR1 and CDR2 from the germline V gene are SQVTM and ANQGSEA. This CDR3 has 17 residues. CDR3 in amino acids: CSVVVLRQGDRNEKLFF. The CDR3 DNA reads as TGCAGCGTTGTCGTTCTCCGACAGGGGGACCGAAATGAAAAACTGTTTTTT. Filled out from reference TRBV29-1 and TRBJ1-4, the complete variable domain reads SAVISQKPSRDICQRGTSLTIQCQVDSQVTMMFWYRQQPGQSLTLIATANQGSEATYESGFVIDKFPISRPNLTFSTLTVSNMSPEDSSIYLCSVVVLRQGDRNEKLFFGSGTQLSVL.

The chain links TRBV9 to TRBJ1-1; the D is unclear. The germline V gene has CDR1 SGDLS and CDR2 YYNGEE. V was cut by 0 bases and J by 5 bases, with 5 bases left in between. The CDR3 contains 12 residues. CDR3 protein: CASSVGETEAFF. The DNA for the CDR3 is TGTGCCAGCAGCGTAGGGGAGACTGAAGCTTTCTTT.

J is TRBJ1-2 and V is TRBV6-6; maybe TRBD1 (6 bases). CDR1 is MNHNY, CDR2 SVGAGI, per germline (reference sequence). The CDR3 totals 14 residues. Trimming removed 11 bases at V and 8 bases at J, with 24 bases between. CDR3 protein: CAGGEPVWGHGYTF. CDR3 coding DNA: TGTGCCGGAGGAGAACCGGTCTGGGGACACGGCTACACCTTC.

The chain combines TRBV7-2 with TRBJ2-7, with 7 nucleotides matching TRBD1. CDR3 length: 15 residues. V gave up 1 base and J gave up 3 bases; unmatched junction bases: 6. Germline V gene lookup returns CDR1 SGHTA and CDR2 FQGNSA. The CDR3 protein is CASSLGGTVDYEQYF. The CDR3 DNA is TGTGCCAGCAGCTTAGGTGGGACAGTCGACTACGAGCAGTACTTC.

The chain couples TRBV25-1 to TRBJ1-2; D is unclear. The CDR3 loop spans 13 amino acids. Germline V CDR1 and CDR2: MGHDK, SYGVNS. Trimming took 2 bases from V and 13 from J, leaving 17 bases between them. The CDR3: CASSEIDASVFTF. The DNA of the CDR3 is TGTGCCAGCAGTGAAATCGACGCCTCGGTGTTCACCTTC.

The chain is built from TRBV19 and TRBJ1-1; D is unclear. The ends were cut back, 3 bases at V and 3 bases at J, with 11 bases in the middle. The germline V gene encodes CDR1 LNHDA and CDR2 SQIVND (reference sequence). The CDR3 spans 14 residues. The CDR3 DNA sequence: TGTGCCAGTAGTATGGCGGGGAGAGACACTGAAGCTTTCTTT. It yields the protein CASSMAGRDTEAFF. Together with reference TRBV19 and TRBJ1-1, the CDR3 gives the full variable domain: DGGITQSPKYLFRKEGQNVTLSCEQNLNHDAMYWYRQDPGQGLRLIYYSQIVNDFQKGDIAEGYSVSREKKESFPLTVTSAQKNPTAFYLCASSMAGRDTEAFFGQGTRLTVV.

CDR3 protein: CASSLAPGTSGVRETQYF. The DNA of the CDR3 is TGTGCCAGCAGCTTGGCCCCCGGGACTAGCGGGGTACGGGAGACCCAGTACTTC. The chain joins TRBV5-4 to TRBJ2-5, with 13 nucleotides matching TRBD2. Losses at the gene ends were 0 bases for V and 5 bases for J; bases not matched to a gene: 10. This CDR3 is 18 amino acids long. The germline V gene has CDR1 SGHNT and CDR2 YYREEE (reference sequence).

J is TRBJ2-4 and V is TRBV3-1 (or the pseudogene TRBV3-2), with 11 bases identical to TRBD1. The V gene end was trimmed by 0 bases and the J gene end by 8 bases; junction bases not matched to a gene: 9. The germline V gene encodes CDR1 LGHDT and CDR2 YNNKEL (reference sequence). The CDR3 runs 17 residues. The CDR3 sequence is CASSQDGTGGRGDIQYF. In DNA form, the CDR3 reads TGTGCCAGCAGCCAAGATGGGACAGGGGGTCGGGGGGACATTCAGTACTTC.

V is TRBV18 and J is TRBJ2-3, with unresolved D. Trimming pared 0 bases from V and 2 bases from J, leaving 9 bases between. The CDR3 consists of 15 residues. CDR1 is KGHSH, CDR2 LQKENI, per germline. CDR3: CASSPPRDNTDTQYF. The CDR3 DNA reads TGTGCCAGCTCACCACCGAGAGACAACACAGATACGCAGTATTTT.

V and J are TRBV7-3 and TRBJ2-2; 10 positions agree with TRBD1. Germline V gene data show CDR1 as SGHTA and CDR2 as FQGTGA. V shed 4 bases and J 7 bases; nucleotides not matched to a gene: 6. The CDR3 length is 15 residues. The CDR3 spells CASSSDRGHFGELFF. CDR3 nucleotide sequence: TGTGCCAGCAGCTCAGACAGGGGGCATTTCGGGGAGCTGTTTTTT.

This chain links TRBV12-5 with TRBJ1-1, with D maybe TRBD1 (5 bases). Germline assignment: CDR1 LGHNT and CDR2 FRNRAP. Trimming stripped 3 bases from V and 2 bases from J, with 7 bases between. The CDR3 contains 13 residues. In DNA, the CDR3 is TGTGCTAGTGGTTTCGGGGCCAACACTGAAGCTTTCTTT. Its translation: CASGFGANTEAFF.

V gene TRBV6-6 combines with J gene TRBJ1-5; 9 bases align to TRBD1. Germline loops: CDR1 MNHNY, CDR2 SVGAGI (reference sequence). The CDR3 has 16 residues. V dropped 6 bases and J dropped 5; count of bases not matched to a gene: 11. CDR3 residues: CASSRSRDRVHQPQHF. DNA for the CDR3: TGTGCCAGCAGCCGCAGTAGGGACAGGGTTCATCAGCCCCAGCATTTT.

CDR3 amino acids: CASLWGPNSPLHF. The CDR3 coding sequence is TGTGCCAGCTTGTGGGGGCCTAATTCACCCCTCCACTTT. This chain links TRBV12-3 or TRBV12-4 with TRBJ1-6, with a tentative D call TRBD1 (6 bases). This CDR3 is 13 amino acids long. V shed 8 bases and J shed 6 bases, with 11 bases lying between them.

This clone has a handful of counts. The V and J genes are TRBV7-3 and TRBJ1-6; D ambiguous. The CDR3 has 16 residues. The germline V and J ends were trimmed by 5 bases and 4 bases, with 15 bases remaining between them. Germline CDR1 reads SGHTA; CDR2 reads FQGTGA. The CDR3 sequence: CASSRRAVGYNSPLHF. The CDR3 nucleotides are TGTGCCAGCAGCCGTCGAGCAGTCGGGTATAATTCACCCCTCCACTTT.

The chain uses TRBV7-9 and TRBJ2-5; 7 nucleotides match TRBD2. V shed 3 bases, J shed 5 bases, and the junction held 9 bases outside the gene matches. CDR3 length equals 15 residues. CDR1 SEHNR and CDR2 FQNEAQ come from the germline V gene (reference sequence). In DNA form, the CDR3 reads TGTGCCAGCAGCTTGCGGGGGAATAGGGCGGAGACCCAGTACTTC. It yields the protein CASSLRGNRAETQYF.

The chain combines TRBV3-1 (or the pseudogene TRBV3-2) with TRBJ2-7; D not certain. V gave up 5 bases and J gave up 2 bases, with 10 bases separating them. Germline V CDR1 and CDR2: LGHDT, YNNKEL (reference sequence). The CDR3 covers 13 residues. For the CDR3, the DNA is TGTGCCAGCAGCTCGGAGACCGCCTACGAGCAGTACTTC. Translation gives CASSSETAYEQYF.

The CDR3 DNA follows: TGTGCCAGCAGTAAATGGCCAGATACGCAGTATTTT. This gives the protein CASSKWPDTQYF. This chain connects TRBV6-2 or TRBV6-3 to TRBJ2-3; D call uncertain. CDR1 is MNHEY, CDR2 SVGEGT, per germline. V dropped 5 bases and J dropped 4 bases, with 7 bases sitting between them. CDR3 size: 12 residues.

The chain carries TRBV3-1 (or the pseudogene TRBV3-2) and TRBJ1-1, with D unclear. Germline CDR1 LGHDT, CDR2 YNNKEL (reference sequence). Trimming removed 4 bases at V and 2 bases at J, with 8 bases between. This CDR3 spans 13 amino acids. DNA of the CDR3: TGTGCCAGCAGCCTGGACCCCAACACTGAAGCTTTCTTT. It is translated as CASSLDPNTEAFF.

The gene calls are TRBV29-1 and TRBJ2-3; 8 nucleotides align to TRBD2. The germline V gene encodes CDR1 SQVTM and CDR2 ANQGSEA. V shed 5 bases and J 1 base; nucleotides not matched to a gene: 5. This CDR3 contains 14 residues. CDR3 sequence: CSVFSGVGTDTQYF. CDR3 coding DNA: TGCAGCGTTTTTAGCGGGGTGGGCACAGATACGCAGTATTTT.

The chain has TRBV29-1 and TRBJ2-5, with D unresolved. CDR1 SQVTM and CDR2 ANQGSEA come from the germline V gene. CDR3 size: 14 residues. Trimming took off 1 base at V and 7 bases at J, with 16 bases between the two ends. The CDR3 DNA reads TGCAGCGTTGAAGGAACATTACTCCCCCGGACCCAGTACTTC. The encoded protein is CSVEGTLLPRTQYF.

The chain combines TRBV7-9 with TRBJ1-2; the match to TRBD1 covers 10 bases. Trimming at V came to 2 bases and at J to 2 bases, leaving 5 bases not matched to a gene. Germline CDR1 is SEHNR and CDR2 is FQNEAQ (reference sequence). The CDR3 runs to 16 residues. The CDR3 coding sequence is TGTGCCAGCAGCTTATTCCTGGGACAGGGGAACTATGGCTACACCTTC. This codes for CASSLFLGQGNYGYTF.

This clone appeared a single time. V gene TRBV28 combines with J gene TRBJ2-7, with a weak D call TRBD1 (6 bases). This CDR3 spans 15 amino acids. Deletions cut 3 bases from V and 5 bases from J, with 17 bases between. CDR1 is MDHEN and CDR2 is SYDVKM in the germline V gene. This CDR3 reads CASSLPLQGSHEQYF. In DNA form, the CDR3 reads TGTGCCAGCAGTTTGCCCCTCCAGGGGAGCCACGAGCAGTACTTC.

This chain links TRBV19 with TRBJ1-2; D is unclear. V shed 3 bases and J shed 1 base, with 9 bases lying between them. The CDR3 is 14 residues long. Per the germline V gene, CDR1 is LNHDA and CDR2 is SQIVND (reference sequence). Written as DNA, the CDR3 is TGTGCCAGTAGTATGGCCGGGATTAACTATGGCTACACCTTC. As protein: CASSMAGINYGYTF.

The chain recombines TRBV7-8 with TRBJ2-1; D possibly matches TRBD1 or TRBD2 (5 bases each). The V end was cut by 1 base, the J end by 8 bases, with 12 bases between. CDR1 SGHVS and CDR2 FQNEAQ come from the germline V gene. The CDR3 is 14 residues long. The CDR3 loop reads CASSLVRGADEQFF. CDR3 sequence (DNA): TGTGCCAGCAGCTTAGTACGGGGCGCGGATGAGCAGTTCTTC. Together with reference TRBV7-8 and TRBJ2-1, the CDR3 gives the full variable domain: GAGVSQSPRYKVAKRGQDVALRCDPISGHVSLFWYQQALGQGPEFLTYFQNEAQLDKSGLPSDRFFAERPEGSVSTLKIQRTQQEDSAVYLCASSLVRGADEQFFGPGTRLTVL.

The chain carries TRBV4-2 and TRBJ1-4, with D unclear. V was cut by 0 bases and J by 9 bases, with 5 bases left in between. Germline assignment: CDR1 LGHNA and CDR2 YNFKEQ. This CDR3 is 12 amino acids long. In DNA, the CDR3 is TGTGCCAGCAGCCAAGATTCGAAAAAACTGTTTTTT. Translation gives CASSQDSKKLFF.